One sample yielded the 9 T cell receptor beta chains listed below, sequenced in a study of CD8 T cells in Susac syndrome. The RNA, about 0.45 to 1 ug, was put through reverse transcription using random hexamers. TCRdb re-called the immunoSEQ multiplex PCR reads with MiXCR, one entry per CDR3 protein. The table shows 300,000 to 350,000 distinct CDR3 sequences, with under 95% occurring only once. The sample taken for sequencing was CD4+ T cells from PBMCs. These receptors were collected from a human donor with multiple sclerosis.

The chain joins TRBV7-6 to TRBJ1-1, with D perhaps matching TRBD1 (5 bases). V shed 3 bases and J shed 3 bases, with 14 bases lying between them. Germline CDR1 and CDR2: SGHVS and FNYEAQ. The CDR3 sequence is 15 residues long. The CDR3 region is CASSFTQGLDTEAFF. The CDR3 region has the DNA TGTGCCAGCAGCTTTACCCAGGGTCTGGACACTGAAGCTTTCTTT.

The chain couples TRBV20-1 to TRBJ2-7; the D gene is possibly TRBD2 (5 bases). The germline V and J ends were trimmed by 2 bases and 4 bases, with 24 bases remaining between them. This CDR3 region has 17 residues. Germline CDR1 is DFQATT and CDR2 is SNEGSKA (reference sequence). The CDR3 nucleotides are TGCAGTGCTAGATCCACTCTCAGGACTCCCCTTTCTTACGAGCAGTACTTC. It specifies CSARSTLRTPLSYEQYF.

The chain links TRBV6-1 to TRBJ2-7; 12 bases are shared with TRBD2. The CDR3 length is 16 residues. After removal of 7 bases from V and 1 base from J, the junction contained 8 bases not matched to a gene. The germline V gene encodes CDR1 MNHNS and CDR2 SASEGT. This CDR3 reads CASIDPTSGRSYEQYF. CDR3 bases: TGTGCCAGCATCGACCCGACTAGCGGGAGATCCTACGAGCAGTACTTC.

This sequence joins TRBV29-1 and TRBJ2-3; tentative D call: TRBD1 (5 bases). The V end was cut by 0 bases, the J end by 4 bases, with 14 bases between. CDR1 and CDR2 from the germline V gene are SQVTM and ANQGSEA. This CDR3 has 15 amino acids. The CDR3, as DNA: TGCAGCGTTGAAGACACAGGAAAGGGGCCAGATACGCAGTATTTT. Protein sequence: CSVEDTGKGPDTQYF.

The chain carries TRBV19 and TRBJ2-1, with D uncertain. The germline gives CDR1 LNHDA, CDR2 SQIVND (reference sequence). The CDR3 loop spans 16 amino acids. V was clipped by 0 bases and J by 8 bases, with 17 bases between them. This CDR3 is CASSIDNLGRADEQFF. The CDR3 bases are TGTGCCAGTAGTATAGATAACCTTGGACGGGCGGATGAGCAGTTCTTC.

The V gene is TRBV2, the J gene TRBJ1-1; D unclear. The CDR3 runs to 11 residues. Trimming stripped 3 bases from V and 8 bases from J, with 7 bases between. From germline, CDR1 is SNHLY and CDR2 FYNNEI. The CDR3 here is CASSELGEAFF. The DNA of the CDR3 is TGTGCCAGCAGTGAGCTGGGAGAAGCTTTCTTT.

This clonotype was seen only once. This chain uses TRBV2 with TRBJ2-3; D gene uncertain. The germline CDR1 and CDR2 sequences are SNHLY and FYNNEI. V lost 0 bases to trimming and J lost 0 bases, with 13 bases between them. The CDR3 contains 17 residues. The CDR3 DNA reads as TGTGCCAGCAGTGAAGCGAGGCGCGGCCCAAGCACAGATACGCAGTATTTT. It yields the protein CASSEARRGPSTDTQYF.

The rearrangement joins TRBV18 to TRBJ2-3, with D unresolved. Trimming shortened V by 0 bases and J by 4 bases, and 5 bases separated the two germline ends. This CDR3 region has 13 residues. The germline V gene encodes CDR1 KGHSH and CDR2 LQKENI. The chain's CDR3 is CASSPPSADTQYF. DNA of the CDR3: TGTGCCAGCTCACCACCGTCGGCAGATACGCAGTATTTT. Full variable domain (missing parts from reference TRBV18 and TRBJ2-3): NAGVMQNPRHLVRRRGQEARLRCSPMKGHSHVYWYRQLPEEGLKFMVYLQKENIIDESGMPKERFSAEFPKEGPSILRIQQVVRGDSAAYFCASSPPSADTQYFGPGTRLTVL.

The chain combines TRBV10-3 with TRBJ2-3; 7 bases are shared with TRBD2. The CDR3 has 13 residues. Unmatched junction bases numbered 7, after V lost 11 bases and J lost 2 bases. CDR1 and CDR2 from the germline V gene are ENHRY and SYGVKD. This CDR3 reads CALADELTDTQYF. The CDR3, as DNA: TGTGCCCTAGCGGACGAACTCACAGATACGCAGTATTTT.